The subject of this entry is one T cell receptor (beta chain). Antigen specificity is unknown. This CDR3 comprises 11 residues. Germline V lookup: CDR1 PRHDT, CDR2 FYEKMQ (reference sequence). The V end lost 3 bases, the J end lost 8 bases, and 5 bases lay between the germline ends. The sample is drawn from a study of cytomegalovirus exposure and HLA in healthy donors. Study conclusions and caveats: Later genetic work tied a missense DCLRE1C variant to beta-chain V and J trimming. In vitro checks showed that three CMV-associated chains really do target CMV antigens.

The PCR ran on 60 Vbeta and 13 Jbeta primers. Sequencing was performed with immunoSEQ multiplex PCR; in TCRdb, only in-frame clones are kept and a portion is missing. The table records some 110,000 clones, 79% of them present only once. Specimen: PBMCs. The chain employs TRBV13 and TRBJ2-1; D is unclear. The sequence was obtained from a woman aged 18-30 years in good health and CMV-seropositive. CDR3 in DNA: TGTGCCAGCAGCTTTTATCATGAGCAGTTCTTC. It is translated as CASSFYHEQFF. Using reference TRBV13 and TRBJ2-1 for the parts outside the CDR3, the full variable domain is AAGVIQSPRHLIKEKRETATLKCYPIPRHDTVYWYQQGPGQDPQFLISFYEKMQSDKGSIPDRFSAQQFSDYHSELNMSSLELGDSALYFCASSFYHEQFFGPGTRLTVL.